The 6 T cell receptor beta chains given below trace back to one sample, sequenced in a study of identical twins. TCRdb used MiXCR to reprocess the 5' RACE reads, holding one entry per CDR3 protein. Of a few hundred thousand distinct CDR3 sequences in the sample, 9% to 15% were seen once. These same records also appear under a second study, on yellow fever vaccine responses in identical twins.

The sample comprised CD8+ T cells sorted from blood. The receptors come from a woman aged 18-29 years in good health.

This clonotype has more than one count but fewer than ten. The chain employs TRBV6-1 and TRBJ1-4; D ambiguous. CDR1 is MNHNS, CDR2 SASEGT, per germline. V lost 6 bases, J lost 0 bases, and 8 bases lay in between. The CDR3 length is 14 residues. The CDR3: CASRDLATNEKLFF. CDR3 nucleotide sequence: TGTGCCAGCAGGGACCTAGCAACTAATGAAAAACTGTTTTTT.

The chain uses TRBV28 and TRBJ2-4; D call uncertain. The CDR3 runs to 15 residues. Germline V gene data show CDR1 as MDHEN and CDR2 as SYDVKM. V lost 3 bases and J lost 0, with 9 bases in between. The CDR3 region is CASSFPPIAKNIQYF. DNA of the CDR3: TGTGCCAGCAGTTTCCCGCCAATAGCCAAAAACATTCAGTACTTC.

This clonotype was seen a single time. The chain carries TRBV9 and TRBJ1-2; a weak D match, TRBD1 (5 bases). From germline, CDR1 is SGDLS and CDR2 YYNGEE. CDR3 length equals 17 residues. V lost 6 bases and J lost 6, with 27 bases in between. CDR3 sequence: CASTEVFGNQGGNGYTF. DNA of the CDR3: TGTGCCAGCACCGAGGTGTTCGGCAACCAGGGCGGTAATGGCTACACCTTC.

In its sample, this clonotype was seen a few times. V is TRBV5-1 and J is TRBJ2-2; D might be TRBD1 (6 bases). Trimming removed 4 bases from V and 8 bases from J, with 18 bases in between. Germline CDR1 is SGHRS and CDR2 is YFSETQ. This CDR3 is 15 amino acids long. The CDR3 sequence is CASSPDPRGQGELFF. CDR3 nucleotide sequence: TGCGCCAGCAGCCCGGACCCCAGGGGACAAGGGGAGCTGTTTTTT.

Many counts were recorded for this clonotype. The chain combines TRBV28 with TRBJ2-1, with D uncertain. The length of the CDR3 is 11 residues. Trimming removed 8 bases at V and 9 bases at J, with 11 bases between. Germline V gene sequence: CDR1 MDHEN, CDR2 SYDVKM. DNA of the CDR3: TGTGCCAGCGGCCGGGCTTTTGAGCAGTTCTTC. It codes for CASGRAFEQFF.

The CDR3 nucleotides are TGCGCCAGCAGCCAAGATGGGATCTTCTCCTACGAGCAGTACTTC. This codes for CASSQDGIFSYEQYF. The J gene is TRBJ2-7, the V gene TRBV4-1; D is undetermined. Germline-derived CDR1 and CDR2 are MGHRA and YSYEKL. V shed 0 bases and J shed 0 bases, with 9 bases lying between them. The CDR3 totals 15 residues.